This T cell receptor beta chain derives from a study of T-cell reconstitution after alpha-beta-depleted transplantation in children. The V gene's germline CDR1 is DFQATT and CDR2 SNEGSKA (reference sequence). V lost 3 bases to trimming and J lost 0 bases; unmatched junction nucleotides: 16. This CDR3 is 20 amino acids long. Study-level points and caveats: Several patients had high TCRbeta diversity at day 60; it came from surviving recipient T cells and thymic progenitors. Reported findings indicate that, about two months after transplant, alpha-beta T cells came from several hundred expanded clones, which were derived from non-depleted graft cells. At the one-year point after transplant, T-cell counts and TCRbeta diversity were found to come mostly from T cells that had been newly produced.

Researchers prepared the TCRbeta library using unique molecular identifiers, the study reports. TCRdb passed the PCR reads through MiXCR, listing each CDR3 protein once. The sample yields 130,000 or so distinct CDR3 sequences, 8.5% to 10% seen once. As regards this clonotype: The antigen is undetermined.

This receptor was identified in a girl under three years old who had a stem cell transplant for combined immunodeficiency, so the T cells may come from the graft donor. Sequences were derived from PBMCs, mostly from graft donor cells, sampled 180 days after TCRalphabeta/CD19-depleted stem cell transplant. This chain joins TRBV20-1 and TRBJ2-1; 11 bases fit TRBD2. CDR3 bases: TGCAGTGCTAGGGATGGGACTAGCGGCCGTGGCCTCTTCTCCTACAATGAGCAGTTCTTC. Its translation is CSARDGTSGRGLFSYNEQFF.